This T cell receptor (beta chain) was sequenced for a study of T-cell reconstitution after alpha-beta-depleted transplantation in children. Unique molecular identifiers were used in preparing the TCRbeta library. Via MiXCR, TCRdb re-called the PCR reads, giving one row per CDR3 protein. The sample includes hundreds of thousands of distinct CDR3 sequences, approximately 15% seen only once; the top ten take 5%. The CDR3 has 14 amino acids. J was trimmed by 5 bases and V by 3 bases; bases with no gene match: 5. Looked up from germline, CDR1 is MNHEY and CDR2 is SMNVEV (reference sequence). The clonotype was recovered from a male patient younger than 18 who had a stem cell transplant for acute lymphoblastic leukemia, so the T cells may come from the graft donor. The chain recombines TRBV27 with TRBJ2-7; TRBD1 agrees at 9 bases. This specimen was PBMCs, mostly from graft donor cells, taken 360 days after TCRalphabeta/CD19-depleted stem cell transplant. The CDR3 DNA follows: TGTGCCAGCAGTTTCGGGACAGGGTTCGACGAGCAGTACTTC. It codes for CASSFGTGFDEQYF.